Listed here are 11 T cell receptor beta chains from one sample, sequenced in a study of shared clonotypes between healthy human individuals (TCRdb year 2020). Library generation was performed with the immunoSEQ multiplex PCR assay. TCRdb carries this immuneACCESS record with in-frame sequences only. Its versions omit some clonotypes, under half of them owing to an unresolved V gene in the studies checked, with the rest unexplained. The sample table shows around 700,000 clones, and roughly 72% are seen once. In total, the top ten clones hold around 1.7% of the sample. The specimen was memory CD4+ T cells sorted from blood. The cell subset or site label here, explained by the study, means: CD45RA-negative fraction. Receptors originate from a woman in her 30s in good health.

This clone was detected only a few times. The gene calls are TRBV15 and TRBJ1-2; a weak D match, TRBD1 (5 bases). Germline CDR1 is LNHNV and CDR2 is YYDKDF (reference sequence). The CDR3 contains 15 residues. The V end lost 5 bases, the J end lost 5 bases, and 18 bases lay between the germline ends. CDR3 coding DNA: TGTGCCACCAGCTCCACGGGCGGGGGGGAGTATGGCTACACCTTC. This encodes CATSSTGGGEYGYTF. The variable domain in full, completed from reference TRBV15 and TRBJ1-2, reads DAMVIQNPRYQVTQFGKPVTLSCSQTLNHNVMYWYQQKSSQAPKLLFHYYDKDFNNEADTPDNFQSRRPNTSFCFLDIRSPGLGDTAMYLCATSSTGGGEYGYTFGSGTRLTVV.

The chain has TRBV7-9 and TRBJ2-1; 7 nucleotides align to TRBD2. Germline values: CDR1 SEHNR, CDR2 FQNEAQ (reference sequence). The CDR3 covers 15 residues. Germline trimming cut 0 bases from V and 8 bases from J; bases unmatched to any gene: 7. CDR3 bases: TGTGCCAGCAGCTTAGCGGGAGGGCTTGTGGATGAGCAGTTCTTC. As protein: CASSLAGGLVDEQFF.

The CDR3 DNA reads as TGTGCCAGCAGCCCTAGCCAGGGCAGGGTAGGTAATGAGCAGTTCTTC. This sequence encodes CASSPSQGRVGNEQFF. The genes are TRBV11-2 and TRBJ2-1, with D perhaps given as TRBD1 or TRBD2 (5 bases each). Germline values: CDR1 SGHAT, CDR2 FQNNGV. The CDR3 runs to 16 residues. V lost 5 bases and J 7 bases, leaving 21 bases between the germline ends.

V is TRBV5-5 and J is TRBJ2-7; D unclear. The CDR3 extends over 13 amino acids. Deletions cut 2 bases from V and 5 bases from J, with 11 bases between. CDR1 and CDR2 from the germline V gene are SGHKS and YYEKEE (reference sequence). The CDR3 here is CASSFSMTHEQYF. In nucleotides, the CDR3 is TGTGCCAGCAGCTTCTCAATGACCCACGAGCAGTACTTC. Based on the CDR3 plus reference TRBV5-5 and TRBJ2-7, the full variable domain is DAGVTQSPTHLIKTRGQQVTLRCSPISGHKSVSWYQQVLGQGPQFIFQYYEKEERGRGNFPDRFSARQFPNYSSELNVNALLLGDSALYLCASSFSMTHEQYFGPGTRLTVT.

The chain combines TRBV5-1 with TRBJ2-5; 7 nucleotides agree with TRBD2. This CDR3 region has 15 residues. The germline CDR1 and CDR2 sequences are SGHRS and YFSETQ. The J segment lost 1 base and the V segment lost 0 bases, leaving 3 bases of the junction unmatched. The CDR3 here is CASSLVPSGQETQYF. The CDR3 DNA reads TGCGCCAGCAGCTTGGTTCCTAGCGGCCAAGAGACCCAGTACTTC. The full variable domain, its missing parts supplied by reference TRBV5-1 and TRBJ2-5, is KAGVTQTPRYLIKTRGQQVTLSCSPISGHRSVSWYQQTPGQGLQFLFEYFSETQRNKGNFPGRFSGRQFSNSRSEMNVSTLELGDSALYLCASSLVPSGQETQYFGPGTRLLVL.

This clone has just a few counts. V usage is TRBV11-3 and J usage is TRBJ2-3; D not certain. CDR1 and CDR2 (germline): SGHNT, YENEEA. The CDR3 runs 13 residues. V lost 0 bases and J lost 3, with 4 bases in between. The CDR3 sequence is CASSLDGTDTQYF. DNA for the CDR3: TGTGCCAGCAGCTTAGACGGGACAGATACGCAGTATTTT.

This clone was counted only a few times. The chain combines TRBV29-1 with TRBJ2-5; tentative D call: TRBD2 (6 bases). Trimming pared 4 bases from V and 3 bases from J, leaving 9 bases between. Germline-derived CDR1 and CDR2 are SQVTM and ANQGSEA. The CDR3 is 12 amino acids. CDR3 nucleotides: TGCAGCGTTGGGAGGAGGGAAGAGACCCAGTACTTC. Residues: CSVGRREETQYF.

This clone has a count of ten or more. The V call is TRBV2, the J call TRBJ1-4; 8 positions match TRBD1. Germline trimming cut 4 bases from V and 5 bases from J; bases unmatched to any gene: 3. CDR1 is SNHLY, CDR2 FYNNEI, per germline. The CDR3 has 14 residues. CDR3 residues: CASSANRGNEKLFF. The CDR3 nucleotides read TGTGCCAGCAGTGCAAACAGGGGGAATGAAAAACTGTTTTTT. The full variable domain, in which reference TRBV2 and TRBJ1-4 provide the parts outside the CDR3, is EPEVTQTPSHQVTQMGQEVILRCVPISNHLYFYWYRQILGQKVEFLVSFYNNEISEKSEIFDDQFSVERPDGSNFTLKIRSTKLEDSAMYFCASSANRGNEKLFFGSGTQLSVL.

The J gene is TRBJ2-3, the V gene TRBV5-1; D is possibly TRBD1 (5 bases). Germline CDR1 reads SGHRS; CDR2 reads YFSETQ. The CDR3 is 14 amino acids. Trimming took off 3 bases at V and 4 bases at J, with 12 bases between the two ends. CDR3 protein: CASSWGGRADTQYF. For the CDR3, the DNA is TGCGCCAGCAGCTGGGGCGGTAGAGCAGATACGCAGTATTTT.

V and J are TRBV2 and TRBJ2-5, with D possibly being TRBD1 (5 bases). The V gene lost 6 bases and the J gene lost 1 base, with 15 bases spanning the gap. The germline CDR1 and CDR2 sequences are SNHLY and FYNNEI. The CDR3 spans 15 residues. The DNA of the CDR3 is TGTGCCAGCAGCGACGGCACTGGGGCCCAAGAGACCCAGTACTTC. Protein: CASSDGTGAQETQYF.

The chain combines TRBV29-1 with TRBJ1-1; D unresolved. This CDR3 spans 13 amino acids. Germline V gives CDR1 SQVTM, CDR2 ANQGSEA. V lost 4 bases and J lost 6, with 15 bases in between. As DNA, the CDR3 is TGCAGCGTTGTTTCGAGGGAAGGACCTGAAGCTTTCTTT. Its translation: CSVVSREGPEAFF. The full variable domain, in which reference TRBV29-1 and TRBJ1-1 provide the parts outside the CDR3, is SAVISQKPSRDICQRGTSLTIQCQVDSQVTMMFWYRQQPGQSLTLIATANQGSEATYESGFVIDKFPISRPNLTFSTLTVSNMSPEDSSIYLCSVVSREGPEAFFGQGTRLTVV.